The sequence of this TCR beta chain was determined in a study of cytomegalovirus exposure and HLA in healthy donors. The PCR contained 60 Vbeta and 13 Jbeta primers. The assay was immunoSEQ multiplex PCR, and TCRdb's table has in-frame clones only and misses some. The table has about 97,000 clones, 76% seen once. CDR1 is MNHEY and CDR2 is SVGAGI in the germline V gene. V was clipped by 7 bases and J by 4 bases; unmatched bases: 7. The CDR3 is 14 amino acids. This clone is a singleton in its sample. This chain links TRBV6-5 with TRBJ1-1; 9 bases map to TRBD1. This receptor was obtained from a man aged 35 to 55 in good health and CMV-seronegative. The specimen sequenced was PBMCs. DNA for the CDR3: TGTGCCAGCATTAAACAGGGGGCGGGCACTGAAGCTTTCTTT. This translates into CASIKQGAGTEAFF.